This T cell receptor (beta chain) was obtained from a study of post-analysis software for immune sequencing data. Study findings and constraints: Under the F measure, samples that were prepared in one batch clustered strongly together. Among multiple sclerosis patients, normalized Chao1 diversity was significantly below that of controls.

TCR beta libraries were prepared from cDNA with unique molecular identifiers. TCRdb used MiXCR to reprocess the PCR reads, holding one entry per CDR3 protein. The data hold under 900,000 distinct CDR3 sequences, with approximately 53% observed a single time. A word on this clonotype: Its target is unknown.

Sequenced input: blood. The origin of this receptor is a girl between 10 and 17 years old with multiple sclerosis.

CDR3 DNA: TGCAGCGTCCTCGGGGGCGGTACTGAAGCTTTCTTT. As protein: CSVLGGGTEAFF. This chain joins TRBV29-1 and TRBJ1-1, with TRBD1 as a possible D gene (6 bases). CDR1 SQVTM and CDR2 ANQGSEA come from the germline V gene. The CDR3 spans 12 residues. Trimming shortened V by 6 bases and J by 5 bases, and 13 bases separated the two germline ends.